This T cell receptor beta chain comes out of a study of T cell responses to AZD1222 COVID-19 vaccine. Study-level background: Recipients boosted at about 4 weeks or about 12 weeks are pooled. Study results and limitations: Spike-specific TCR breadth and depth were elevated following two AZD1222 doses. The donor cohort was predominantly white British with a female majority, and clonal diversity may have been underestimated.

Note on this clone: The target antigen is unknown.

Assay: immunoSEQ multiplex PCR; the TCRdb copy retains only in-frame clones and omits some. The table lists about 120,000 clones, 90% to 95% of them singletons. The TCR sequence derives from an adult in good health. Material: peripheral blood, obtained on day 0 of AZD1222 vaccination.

The CDR3 DNA reads TGTGCCAGCACCCAGGGATCAACACCCCTCCACTTT. It translates to CASTQGSTPLHF. The J gene is TRBJ1-6, the V gene TRBV28; D may be TRBD1 (5 bases). The CDR3 extends over 12 amino acids. V was cut by 7 bases and J by 11 bases, with 12 bases left in between. Looked up from germline, CDR1 is MDHEN and CDR2 is SYDVKM.